A single sample is the source of the 8 T cell receptor beta chains below, sequenced in a study of regulatory T cells in long-lasting Graves disease. Through Arm-PCR of CDR3 regions and iRepertoire HTBI primers, TCR beta libraries were built. One entry per CDR3 protein, called by TCRdb with MiXCR from the multiplex PCR reads. The data hold some 500,000 distinct CDR3 sequences, with less than 15% observed a single time. Specified time point: newly diagnosed GD, antithyroid drugs for less than 3 months. RNA from PBMCs was the source of the TCR library. These data are also associated with another study on T cells in Graves' hyperthyroidism and ophthalmopathy.

The source material was peripheral blood mononuclear cells (PBMCs), sampled at new diagnosis, from a patient treated with antithyroid drugs. The receptors derive from a man aged 30-40 years with Graves disease.

Points on this clonotype: With a far larger clone one base away, a read error is the likely cause. The conserved phenylalanine or tryptophan is not found at the CDR3 terminus, so this likely reflects a read error. The chain joins TRBV12-3 or TRBV12-4 to TRBJ1-5, with 7 bases lining up with TRBD1. The length of the CDR3 is 16 residues. V shed 6 bases, J shed 3 bases, and the junction held 11 bases outside the gene matches. DNA of the CDR3: TGTGCCAGCAGCCTGACAGGGTACGGGTTCAATCAGCCCCAGCATCTT. It encodes CASSLTGYGFNQPQHL.

This clonotype appeared many times. V usage is TRBV12-3 or TRBV12-4 and J usage is TRBJ2-3; possibly TRBD2 for D (5 bases). The CDR3 covers 13 residues. Trimming took off 3 bases at V and 6 bases at J, with 10 bases between the two ends. For the CDR3, the DNA is TGTGCCAGCAGTTTGGTAGCGCTGGATACGCAGTATTTT. Translation gives CASSLVALDTQYF.

In its sample, this clonotype was seen a few times. This chain links TRBV20-1 with TRBJ1-5, with D hard to call. V was clipped by 0 bases and J by 8 bases, with 23 bases between them. Germline CDR1 DFQATT, CDR2 SNEGSKA (reference sequence). The CDR3 loop spans 17 amino acids. The CDR3 sequence is CSARERGYWEKPKPQHF. CDR3 sequence (DNA): TGCAGTGCTAGAGAGAGAGGGTATTGGGAGAAGCCGAAGCCCCAGCATTTT.

This clonotype was counted only a few times. A much larger clone sits a single nucleotide away, making a read error possible. The gene calls are TRBV9 and TRBJ1-4, with D unresolved. The CDR3 sequence is 12 residues long. Germline CDR1 and CDR2: SGDLS and YYNGEE. This CDR3 is CASSLASEELFF. The CDR3 DNA sequence: TGTGCCAGCAGCTTAGCCTCTGAAGAACTGTTTTTT.

This clonotype was counted a few times. The chain employs TRBV3-1 and TRBJ1-2; D perhaps matches TRBD1 (6 bases). The CDR3 consists of 13 residues. Deletions cut 4 bases from V and 7 bases from J, with 13 bases between. Germline V gene sequence: CDR1 LGHDT, CDR2 YNNKEL (reference sequence). This CDR3 is CASSPTGPGGYTF. Written as DNA, the CDR3 is TGTGCCAGCAGCCCCACAGGGCCCGGTGGCTACACCTTC.

This clonotype was detected ten times or more. This chain links TRBV5-5 with TRBJ2-5, with 7 bases aligning to TRBD1. The V and J ends lost 4 bases and 2 bases, in that order; junction bases with no gene match: 8. Germline-derived CDR1 and CDR2 are SGHKS and YYEKEE (reference sequence). The CDR3 sequence is 15 residues long. The CDR3 loop reads CASSRNRGGQETQYF. CDR3 sequence (DNA): TGTGCCAGCAGCCGAAACAGGGGTGGGCAAGAGACCCAGTACTTC.

This clonotype appeared many times. The chain recombines TRBV28 with TRBJ2-7; D may correspond to TRBD1 or TRBD2 (5 bases each). Trimming cost V 9 bases and J 6 bases, with 21 bases left between them. The CDR3 consists of 14 residues. Germline lookup yields CDR1 MDHEN and CDR2 SYDVKM. The CDR3 sequence: CASKIRGTGGEQYF. For the CDR3, the DNA is TGTGCCAGTAAAATACGGGGCACTGGGGGCGAGCAGTACTTC.

Only a few counts were recorded for this clonotype. The CDR3 DNA sequence: TGTGCCAGCCGGAGGGTGGGCGGGGAGCTGTTTTTT. This gives the protein CASRRVGGELFF. The chain uses TRBV12-3 or TRBV12-4 and TRBJ2-2, with D maybe TRBD2 (6 bases). V gave up 8 bases and J gave up 7 bases, with 11 bases separating them. The CDR3 consists of 12 residues.